This T cell receptor (beta chain) was found in a study of early T cells in non-severe SARS-CoV-2 infection. Overall study: Sequencing was performed on bulk RNA from unsorted whole blood, leaving chains unpaired. Study-level results: VDJdb-based annotation leaned toward anti-spike CD8 responses and missed private and CD4 specificities.

This clonotype was observed a handful of times. Its antigen is undetermined. Unique molecular identifiers tagged individual cDNA molecules. MiXCR, applied by TCRdb to the 5' RACE reads, yields one record per CDR3 protein. The sample carries 36,000 or so distinct CDR3 sequences, more than 4% recorded once. Germline V gene lookup returns CDR1 MNHEY and CDR2 SVGEGT. This CDR3 has 14 amino acids. V lost 7 bases, J lost 3 bases, and 13 bases lay in between. The material sequenced was whole blood. The receptor comes from an adult who was a healthcare worker with PCR-confirmed SARS-CoV-2 infection or an uninfected control (not recorded which). The J gene is TRBJ2-4, the V gene TRBV6-2 or TRBV6-3, with D perhaps matching TRBD2 (6 bases). CDR3 nucleotides: TGTGCCAGCAATCGCGGACTAATCAAAAACATTCAGTACTTC. Translating it yields CASNRGLIKNIQYF.